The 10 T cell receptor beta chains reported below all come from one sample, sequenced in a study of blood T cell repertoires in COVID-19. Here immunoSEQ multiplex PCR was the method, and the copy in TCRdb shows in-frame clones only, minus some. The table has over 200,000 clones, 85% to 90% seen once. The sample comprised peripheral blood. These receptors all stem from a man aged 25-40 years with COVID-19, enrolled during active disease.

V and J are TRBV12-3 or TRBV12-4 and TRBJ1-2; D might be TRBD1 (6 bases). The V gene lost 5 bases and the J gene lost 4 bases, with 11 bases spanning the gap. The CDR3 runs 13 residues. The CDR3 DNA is TGTGCCAGCAGTCCTATAGGGGGCTATGGCTACACCTTC. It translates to CASSPIGGYGYTF.

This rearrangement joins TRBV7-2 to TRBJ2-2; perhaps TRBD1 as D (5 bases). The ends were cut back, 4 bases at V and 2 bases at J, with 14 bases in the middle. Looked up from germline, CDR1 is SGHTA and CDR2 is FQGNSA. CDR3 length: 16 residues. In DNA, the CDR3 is TGTGCCAGCAGCTCCATAGGACACGGCAACACCGGGGAGCTGTTTTTT. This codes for CASSSIGHGNTGELFF.

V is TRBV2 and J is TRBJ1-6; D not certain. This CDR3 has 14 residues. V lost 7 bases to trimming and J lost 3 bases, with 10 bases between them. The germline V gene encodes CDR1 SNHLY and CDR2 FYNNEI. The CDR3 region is CASNPGIYNSPLHF. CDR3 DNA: TGTGCCAGCAACCCGGGAATCTATAATTCACCCCTCCACTTT.

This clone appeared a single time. For the CDR3, the DNA is TGTGCCAGTAGTAATCCGGGGGTCTCCGGGGAGCTGTTTTTT. Protein product: CASSNPGVSGELFF. The chain is built from TRBV19 and TRBJ2-2; a weak D match, TRBD2 (6 bases). V was trimmed by 4 bases and J by 6 bases, leaving 12 bases between them. Looked up from germline, CDR1 is LNHDA and CDR2 is SQIVND (reference sequence). The CDR3 totals 14 residues.

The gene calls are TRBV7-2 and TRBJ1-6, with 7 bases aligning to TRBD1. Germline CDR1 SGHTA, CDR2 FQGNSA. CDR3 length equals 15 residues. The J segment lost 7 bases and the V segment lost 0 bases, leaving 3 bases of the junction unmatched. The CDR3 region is CASSLAGTANSPLHF. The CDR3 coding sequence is TGTGCCAGCAGCTTAGCCGGGACAGCCAATTCACCCCTCCACTTT.

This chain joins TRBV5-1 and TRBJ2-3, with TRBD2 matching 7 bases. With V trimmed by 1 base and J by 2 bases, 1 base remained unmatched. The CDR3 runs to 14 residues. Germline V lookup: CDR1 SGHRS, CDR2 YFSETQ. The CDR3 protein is CASSLSGITDTQYF. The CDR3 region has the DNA TGCGCCAGCAGCTTGAGCGGGATCACAGATACGCAGTATTTT.

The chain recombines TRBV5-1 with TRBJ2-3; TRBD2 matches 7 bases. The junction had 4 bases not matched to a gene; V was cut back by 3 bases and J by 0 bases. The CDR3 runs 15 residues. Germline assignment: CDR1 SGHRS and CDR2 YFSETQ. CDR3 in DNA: TGCGCCAGCAGCTCCCTAGCGGAGAGCACAGATACGCAGTATTTT. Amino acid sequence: CASSSLAESTDTQYF.

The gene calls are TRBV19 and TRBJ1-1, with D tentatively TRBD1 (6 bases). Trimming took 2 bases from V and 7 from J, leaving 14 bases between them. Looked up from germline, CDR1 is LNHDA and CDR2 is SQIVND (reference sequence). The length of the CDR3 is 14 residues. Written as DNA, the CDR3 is TGTGCCAGTAGTATACGCGGACAGCTCCGTGAAGCTTTCTTT. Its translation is CASSIRGQLREAFF. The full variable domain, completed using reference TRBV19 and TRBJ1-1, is DGGITQSPKYLFRKEGQNVTLSCEQNLNHDAMYWYRQDPGQGLRLIYYSQIVNDFQKGDIAEGYSVSREKKESFPLTVTSAQKNPTAFYLCASSIRGQLREAFFGQGTRLTVV.

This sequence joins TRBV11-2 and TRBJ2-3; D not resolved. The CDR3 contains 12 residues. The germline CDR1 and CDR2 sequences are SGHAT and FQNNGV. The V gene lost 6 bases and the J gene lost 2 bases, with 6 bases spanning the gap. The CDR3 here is CASRQITDTQYF. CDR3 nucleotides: TGTGCCAGCAGGCAGATCACAGATACGCAGTATTTT.

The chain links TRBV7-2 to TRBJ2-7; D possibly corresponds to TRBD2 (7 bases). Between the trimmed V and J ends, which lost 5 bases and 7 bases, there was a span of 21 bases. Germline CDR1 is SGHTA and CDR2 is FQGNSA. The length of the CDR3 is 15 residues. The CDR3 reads CASSPRAGGLREQYF. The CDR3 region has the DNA TGTGCCAGCAGCCCCCGGGCCGGGGGGCTGAGGGAGCAGTACTTC. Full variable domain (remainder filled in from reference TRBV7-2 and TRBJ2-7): GAGVSQSPSNKVTEKGKDVELRCDPISGHTALYWYRQSLGQGLEFLIYFQGNSAPDKSGLPSDRFSAERTGGSVSTLTIQRTQQEDSAVYLCASSPRAGGLREQYFGPGTRLTVT.